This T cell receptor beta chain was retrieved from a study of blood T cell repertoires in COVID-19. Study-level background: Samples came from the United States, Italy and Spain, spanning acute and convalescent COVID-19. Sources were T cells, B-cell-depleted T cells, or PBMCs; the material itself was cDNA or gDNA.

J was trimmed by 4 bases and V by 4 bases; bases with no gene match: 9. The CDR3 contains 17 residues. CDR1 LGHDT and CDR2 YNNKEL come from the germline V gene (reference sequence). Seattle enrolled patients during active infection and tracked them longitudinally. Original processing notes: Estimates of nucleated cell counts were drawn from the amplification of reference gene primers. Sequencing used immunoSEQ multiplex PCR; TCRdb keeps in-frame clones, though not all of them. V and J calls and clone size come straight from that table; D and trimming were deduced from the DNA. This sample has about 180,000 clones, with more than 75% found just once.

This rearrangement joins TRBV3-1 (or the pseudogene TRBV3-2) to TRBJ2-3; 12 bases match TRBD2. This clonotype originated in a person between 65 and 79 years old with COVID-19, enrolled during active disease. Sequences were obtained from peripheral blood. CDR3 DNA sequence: TGTGCCAGCAGCCTCGGGTCTAGCGGGAGGGTTTCAGATACGCAGTATTTT. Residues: CASSLGSSGRVSDTQYF.